The rows below give T cell receptor beta chains drawn from one sample of a study of neurological immune-mediated disorders. TCRdb fed the 5' RACE reads into MiXCR, producing one record per CDR3 protein. The sample consists of 95,000 to 150,000 distinct CDR3 sequences, 3% to 3.5% of them appearing once. The specimen was PBMCs. The receptor source for this set is a woman aged 25 to 39 with multiple sclerosis. The CDR3 runs from the conserved cysteine through the conserved F or W. A D gene is named only where the DNA matches it firmly. Clone size is not always given. Where it is, it says once, few, many or a class for expanded clones.

V: TRBV20-1
J: TRBJ2-1
D: -
size: many
DNA: TGCAGTGCTTTCCGTGTGGCGAGGGACTACAATGAGCAGTTCTTC
CDR3: CSAFRVARDYNEQFF

V: TRBV12-3/TRBV12-4
J: TRBJ1-2
D: -
size: many
DNA: TGTGCCAGCAGCGAAGACAACCTTAATAACTATGGCTACACCTTC
CDR3: CASSEDNLNNYGYTF

V: TRBV12-3/TRBV12-4
J: TRBJ2-1
D: -
size: many
DNA: TGTGCCAGCAGTTTAGGGAATGGGGGCAATGAGCAGTTCTTC
CDR3: CASSLGNGGNEQFF

V: TRBV7-2
J: TRBJ1-2
D: -
size: many
DNA: TGTGCCAGCAGCTTAGGCAACAGAGATGGCTACACCTTC
CDR3: CASSLGNRDGYTF

V: TRBV12-3/TRBV12-4
J: TRBJ2-3
D: TRBD2
size: many
DNA: TGTGCCAGCAGTCCCGGACTAGACGGCACGCAGTATTTT
CDR3: CASSPGLDGTQYF

V: TRBV4-1
J: TRBJ1-2
D: TRBD1
size: many
DNA: TGCGCCAGCAGCCAAGTGCTGGTAACAGGGGAGAATAGCTACACCTTC
CDR3: CASSQVLVTGENSYTF

V: TRBV15
J: TRBJ2-3
D: TRBD1
size: many
DNA: TGTGCCACCAGCAGAGATCGGTACAGGGGGCAGTTCTTGGATTTT
CDR3: CATSRDRYRGQFLDF

V: TRBV5-6
J: TRBJ1-2
D: TRBD1
size: many
DNA: TGTGCCAGCAGCTCCGATGGACAGGGGAGAATCGGCTACACCTTC
CDR3: CASSSDGQGRIGYTF

V: TRBV9
J: TRBJ2-3
D: -
size: few
DNA: TGTGCCAGCAGCCTAATTAACGGAGATACGCAGTATTTT
CDR3: CASSLINGDTQYF

V: TRBV5-1
J: TRBJ2-3
D: TRBD1
size: many
DNA: TGCGCCAGCAGCTTCGGGACAGGGGCAGATACGCAGTATTTT
CDR3: CASSFGTGADTQYF

V: TRBV6-5
J: TRBJ1-2
D: -
size: many
DNA: TGTGCCAGCAGTTACTCGGGAGGGATGGATGGCTACACCTTC
CDR3: CASSYSGGMDGYTF

V: TRBV5-6
J: TRBJ1-1
D: -
size: many
DNA: TGTGCCAGCAGCTTCCTAGGGGCACCGGGAACTGAAGCTTTCTTT
CDR3: CASSFLGAPGTEAFF

V: TRBV29-1
J: TRBJ1-1
D: -
size: many
DNA: TGCAGCGTCCCGTCCGACACTGAAGCTTTCTTT
CDR3: CSVPSDTEAFF

V: TRBV6-6
J: TRBJ2-3
D: -
size: many
DNA: TGTGCCAGCAGTAACCGGGGGCCAGATACGCAGTATTTT
CDR3: CASSNRGPDTQYF

V: TRBV10-3
J: TRBJ2-1
D: -
size: -
DNA: TGTGCCATCGGGCCAGGCCGACTCGATGAGCAGTTCTTC
CDR3: CAIGPGRLDEQFF

V: TRBV30
J: TRBJ1-1
D: -
size: many
DNA: TGTGCCTGGAGCAAAGGGGCTGGGACTGAAGCTTTCTTT
CDR3: CAWSKGAGTEAFF

V: TRBV12-3/TRBV12-4
J: TRBJ2-7
D: -
size: many
DNA: TGTGCCAGCAGTTTATCCCACGAGCAGTACTTC
CDR3: CASSLSHEQYF

V: TRBV20-1
J: TRBJ2-5
D: -
size: many
DNA: TGCAGTGCTAAGCAGCACGATCAAGAGACCCAGTACTTC
CDR3: CSAKQHDQETQYF

V: TRBV4-1
J: TRBJ2-4
D: -
size: many
DNA: TGCGCCAGCAGCCAAGGGGGGCCAGCCAAAAACATTCAGTACTTC
CDR3: CASSQGGPAKNIQYF

V: TRBV27
J: TRBJ2-7
D: TRBD1
size: many
DNA: TGTGCCAGCAGTATGACAGGGGTCGGCGAGCAGTACTTC
CDR3: CASSMTGVGEQYF

V: TRBV20-1
J: TRBJ1-1
D: -
size: many
DNA: TGCAGTGCTAGAGCCCTAGGGTCCGATGAAGCTTTCTTT
CDR3: CSARALGSDEAFF

V: TRBV20-1
J: TRBJ2-1
D: TRBD2
size: many
DNA: TGCAGTGCTAGATTGCTAGCGGGAGTAAACAATGAGCAGTTCTTC
CDR3: CSARLLAGVNNEQFF

V: TRBV11-2
J: TRBJ2-1
D: TRBD1
size: many
DNA: TGTGCCAGCAGCTTAGAACCGGGACAGGGGGCCAATGAGCAGTTCTTC
CDR3: CASSLEPGQGANEQFF

V: TRBV7-9
J: TRBJ2-1
D: TRBD2
size: few
DNA: TGTGCCAGCAGCCAATCGGGACTAGCGGTCTACAATGAGCAGTTCTTC
CDR3: CASSQSGLAVYNEQFF